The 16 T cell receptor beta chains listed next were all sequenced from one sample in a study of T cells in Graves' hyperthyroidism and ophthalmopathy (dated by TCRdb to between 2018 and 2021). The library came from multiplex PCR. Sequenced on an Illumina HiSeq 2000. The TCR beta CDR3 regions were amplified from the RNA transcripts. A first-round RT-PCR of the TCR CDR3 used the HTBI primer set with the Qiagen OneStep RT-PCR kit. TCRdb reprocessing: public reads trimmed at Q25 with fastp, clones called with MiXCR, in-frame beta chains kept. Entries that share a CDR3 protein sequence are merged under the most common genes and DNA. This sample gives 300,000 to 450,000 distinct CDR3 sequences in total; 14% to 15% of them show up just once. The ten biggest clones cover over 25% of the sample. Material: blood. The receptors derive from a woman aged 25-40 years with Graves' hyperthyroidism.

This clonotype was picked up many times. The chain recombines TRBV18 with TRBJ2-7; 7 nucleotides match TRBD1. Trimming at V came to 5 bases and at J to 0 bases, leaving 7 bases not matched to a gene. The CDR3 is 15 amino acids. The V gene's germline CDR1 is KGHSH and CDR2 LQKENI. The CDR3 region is CASSIYRDSSYEQYF. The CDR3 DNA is TGTGCCAGCTCAATATACCGGGACAGCTCCTACGAGCAGTACTTC.

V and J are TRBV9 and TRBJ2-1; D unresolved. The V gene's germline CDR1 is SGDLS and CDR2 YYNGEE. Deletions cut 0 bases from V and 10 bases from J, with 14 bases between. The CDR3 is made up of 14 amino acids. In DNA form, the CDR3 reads TGTGCCAGCAGCGTAGATCGTACCCCCATCGAGCAGTTCTTC. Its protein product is CASSVDRTPIEQFF.

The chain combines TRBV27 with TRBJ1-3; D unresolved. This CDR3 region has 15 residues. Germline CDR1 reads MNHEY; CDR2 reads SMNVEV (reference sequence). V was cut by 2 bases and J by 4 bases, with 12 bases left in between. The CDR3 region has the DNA TGTGCCAGCAGTTTACTTTCCGGGATCGGAAACACCATATATTTT. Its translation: CASSLLSGIGNTIYF.

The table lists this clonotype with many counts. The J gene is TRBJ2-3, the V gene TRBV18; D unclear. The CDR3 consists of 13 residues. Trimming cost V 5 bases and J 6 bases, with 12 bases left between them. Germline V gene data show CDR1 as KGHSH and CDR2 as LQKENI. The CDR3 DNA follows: TGTGCCAGCTCAGAAGGGATCAGGGATACGCAGTATTTT. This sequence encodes CASSEGIRDTQYF.

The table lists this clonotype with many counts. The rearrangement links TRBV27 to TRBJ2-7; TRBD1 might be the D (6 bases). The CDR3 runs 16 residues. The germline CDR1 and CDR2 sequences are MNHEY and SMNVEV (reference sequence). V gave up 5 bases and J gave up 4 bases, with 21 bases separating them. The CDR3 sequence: CASSPSFGGTPYEQYF. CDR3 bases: TGTGCCAGCAGTCCATCCTTTGGGGGCACCCCGTACGAGCAGTACTTC.

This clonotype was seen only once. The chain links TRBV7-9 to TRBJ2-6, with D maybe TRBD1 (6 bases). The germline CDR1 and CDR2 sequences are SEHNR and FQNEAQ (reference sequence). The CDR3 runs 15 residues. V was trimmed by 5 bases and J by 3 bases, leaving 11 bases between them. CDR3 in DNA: TGTGCCAGCAGCATACAGGGATATGGGGCCAACGTCCTGACTTTC. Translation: CASSIQGYGANVLTF.

CDR3 amino acids: CATSASPKETQYF. The DNA for the CDR3 is TGTGCCACCAGTGCCTCCCCCAAAGAGACCCAGTACTTC. V gene TRBV24-1 combines with J gene TRBJ2-5; D not resolved. The germline V gene encodes CDR1 KGHDR and CDR2 SFDVKD. V was pared by 5 bases and J by 3 bases, with 9 bases between. The CDR3 spans 13 residues.

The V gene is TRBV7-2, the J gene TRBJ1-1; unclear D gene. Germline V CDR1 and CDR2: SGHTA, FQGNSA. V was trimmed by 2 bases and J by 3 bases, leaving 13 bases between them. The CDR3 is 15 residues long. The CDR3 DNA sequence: TGTGCCAGCAGCTTATCTGGGTCTCTACACACTGAAGCTTTCTTT. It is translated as CASSLSGSLHTEAFF.

The CDR3, as DNA: TGTGCCAGCAGCACGATAGCGGGAGGGCCCAATGAGCAGTTCTTC. Amino acid sequence: CASSTIAGGPNEQFF. The chain uses TRBV6-1 and TRBJ2-1, with TRBD2 identical over 11 bases. Germline V gives CDR1 MNHNS, CDR2 SASEGT. This CDR3 region has 15 residues. V lost 6 bases to trimming and J lost 6 bases; unmatched junction nucleotides: 7.

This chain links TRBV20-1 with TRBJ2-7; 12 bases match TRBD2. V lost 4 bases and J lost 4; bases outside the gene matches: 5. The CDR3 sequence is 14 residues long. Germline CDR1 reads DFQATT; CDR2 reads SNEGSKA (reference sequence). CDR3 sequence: CSATLAGGPYEQYF. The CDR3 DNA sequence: TGCAGTGCTACGCTAGCGGGAGGGCCTTACGAGCAGTACTTC.

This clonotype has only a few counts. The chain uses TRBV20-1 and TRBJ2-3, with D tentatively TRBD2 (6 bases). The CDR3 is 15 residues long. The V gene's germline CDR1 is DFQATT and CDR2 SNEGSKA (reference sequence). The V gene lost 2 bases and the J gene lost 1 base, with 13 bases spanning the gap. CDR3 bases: TGCAGTGCTAGATCACCGGGACTTCGCACAGATACGCAGTATTTT. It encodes CSARSPGLRTDTQYF.

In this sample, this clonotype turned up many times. Written as DNA, the CDR3 is TGTGCCTGGAGTGCCGGGACTAGAGGAAATGAGCAGTTCTTC. This codes for CAWSAGTRGNEQFF. This sequence joins TRBV30 and TRBJ2-1; 8 bases fit TRBD2. Germline V lookup: CDR1 GTSNPN, CDR2 SVGIG (reference sequence). This CDR3 spans 14 amino acids. The V segment lost 1 base and the J segment 7 bases; nucleotides outside the gene matches: 6.

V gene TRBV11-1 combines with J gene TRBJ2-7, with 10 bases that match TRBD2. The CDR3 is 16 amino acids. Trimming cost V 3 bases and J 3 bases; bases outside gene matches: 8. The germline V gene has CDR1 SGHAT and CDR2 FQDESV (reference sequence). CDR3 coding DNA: TGTGCCAGCAGCTTGAATTTACTAGCGGGGTTCTACGAGCAGTACTTC. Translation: CASSLNLLAGFYEQYF.

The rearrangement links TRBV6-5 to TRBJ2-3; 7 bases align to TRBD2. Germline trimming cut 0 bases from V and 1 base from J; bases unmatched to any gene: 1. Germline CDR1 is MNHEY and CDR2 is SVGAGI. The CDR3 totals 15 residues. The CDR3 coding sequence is TGTGCCAGCAGTTACTCCCTAGCGGGCACAGATACGCAGTATTTT. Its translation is CASSYSLAGTDTQYF.

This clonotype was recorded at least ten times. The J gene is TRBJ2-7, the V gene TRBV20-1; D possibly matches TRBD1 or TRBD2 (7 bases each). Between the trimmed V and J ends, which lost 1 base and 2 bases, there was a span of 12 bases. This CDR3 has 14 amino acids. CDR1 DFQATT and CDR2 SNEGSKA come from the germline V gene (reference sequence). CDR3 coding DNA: TGCAGTGCTAGAGGCCAGGGGGGGACCTACGAGCAGTACTTC. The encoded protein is CSARGQGGTYEQYF.

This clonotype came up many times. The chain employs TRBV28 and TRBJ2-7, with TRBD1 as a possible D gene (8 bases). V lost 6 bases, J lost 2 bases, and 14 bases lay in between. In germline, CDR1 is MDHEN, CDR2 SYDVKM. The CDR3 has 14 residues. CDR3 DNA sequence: TGTGCCAGCAGCCGAACAGGGGGGGCCTACGAGCAGTACTTC. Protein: CASSRTGGAYEQYF.